A selection of T cell receptor beta chains follows, all from one sample in a study of human T cells and chemical hapten exposure. Each CDR3 protein gets one entry after TCRdb re-called the RACE reads with MiXCR. This repertoire shows about 260,000 distinct CDR3 sequences, approximately 8.6% found once; its top ten account for over 2%. The sample consisted of whole blood, taken in connection with sensitization to the hapten diphenylcyclopropenone (DPC). The source of these receptors is a woman aged 35 to 49 with alopecia areata. Some clones in this sample may be carry-over from other donors' samples. Each CDR3 is given with its conserved first and last residue. D genes are given only for firm matches. Clone size is not always given. Where it is, it says once, few, many or a class for expanded clones.

TRBV27	-	TRBJ1-5	few	TGTGCCAGCAGCAGGGGAAGAATAGAGCCCCAGCATTTT	CASSRGRIEPQHF
TRBV12-3/TRBV12-4	-	TRBJ1-1	few	TGTGCCAGCAGTACGATGGGGACTGAAGCTTTCTTT	CASSTMGTEAFF
TRBV7-6	-	TRBJ2-7	many	TGTGCCAGCGGAAGGGCCCGGGACACGCGGGAGCAGTACTTC	CASGRARDTREQYF
TRBV7-6	-	TRBJ2-7	few	TGTGCCAGCACCTCCCCCGGGGCCTACGAGCAGTACTTC	CASTSPGAYEQYF
TRBV9	-	TRBJ2-5	-	TGTGCCAGCAGCGTCATGGGGACCTTTGAGACCCAGTACTTC	CASSVMGTFETQYF
TRBV7-9	-	TRBJ2-5	-	TGTGCCAGCAGCTTCCATCAGGGGCAAGAGACCCAGTACTTC	CASSFHQGQETQYF
TRBV18	TRBD2	TRBJ2-7	few	TGTGCCAGCTCACCAGGGAGGGACGAGCAGTACTTC	CASSPGRDEQYF
TRBV6-6	TRBD2	TRBJ2-1	-	TGTGCCAGCAGTCCTTCCGGGACTAGCGGTGTCAGGGAGCAGTTCTTC	CASSPSGTSGVREQFF
TRBV20-1	-	TRBJ2-1	many	TGCAGTGCTAGGGATACTAGCTATGAGCAGTTCTTC	CSARDTSYEQFF
TRBV21-1	-	TRBJ2-7	few	TGTGCCAGCAGCAAAGAAGGAGGGGGCACTAGCGGGAGATACGAGCAGTACTTC	CASSKEGGGTSGRYEQYF
TRBV28	TRBD2	TRBJ2-7	-	TGTGCCAGCAGTGCCTTGCCCGGGAGGGCCTCCTACGAGCAGTACTTC	CASSALPGRASYEQYF
TRBV7-2	TRBD1	TRBJ1-5	few	TGTGCCAGCAGCTCCTATGACAGGGGGCCCCAGCATTTT	CASSSYDRGPQHF
TRBV25-1	-	TRBJ2-1	-	TGTGCCAGCAGTGAAATAGGCCCCCAGGATGAGCAGTTCTTC	CASSEIGPQDEQFF
TRBV9	TRBD2	TRBJ2-3	few	TGTGCCAGCAGCGTAGGGGCGGGAGGTAGGACAGATACGCAGTATTTT	CASSVGAGGRTDTQYF
TRBV18	-	TRBJ2-6	-	TGTGCCAGCTCACCTGAACAGGGCAACGTCCTGACTTTC	CASSPEQGNVLTF
TRBV5-6	TRBD1	TRBJ1-4	many	TGTGCCAGCAGCTTCAGGGGGCGCCGGGAAAAACTGTTTTTT	CASSFRGRREKLFF
TRBV4-1	-	TRBJ2-3	many	TGCGCCAGCAGCCAAGATGAGGTCCATCTGGATACGCAGTATTTT	CASSQDEVHLDTQYF
TRBV9	-	TRBJ1-1	many	TGTGCCAGCAGCGTAGTAGGACGGGAGGGGGTGGCTTTCTTT	CASSVVGREGVAFF
TRBV20-1	-	TRBJ2-7	few	TGCAGTGCTCTGATTGGAGGATCCTACGAGCAGTACTTC	CSALIGGSYEQYF
TRBV27	TRBD2	TRBJ2-5	few	TGTGCCAGCAGATTAAGCGGGAGTAGCCCTCAAGAGACCCAGTACTTC	CASRLSGSSPQETQYF
TRBV7-9	TRBD1	TRBJ2-5	-	TGTGCCAGCAGCTGGTTCCGGGACAGGGTAGAGACCCAGTACTTC	CASSWFRDRVETQYF
TRBV12-3/TRBV12-4	-	TRBJ1-5	few	TGTGCCAGCAACGCCTATCAGCCCCAGCATTTT	CASNAYQPQHF
TRBV7-2	-	TRBJ2-1	-	TGTGCCAGCAGCTGGACTACCCCCTACAATGAGCAGTTCTTC	CASSWTTPYNEQFF
TRBV20-1	TRBD2	TRBJ2-3	few	TGCAGTGCGATAATCCTAGCGGGAGGCGGGGATACGCAGTATTTT	CSAIILAGGGDTQYF
TRBV28	-	TRBJ1-6	-	TGTGCCAGCAGTTTGCCGGGGAGGTCACCCCTCCACTTT	CASSLPGRSPLHF
TRBV7-9	-	TRBJ2-3	many	TGTGCCAGCAGCCGCGGGACCCATTACACAGATACGCAGTATTTT	CASSRGTHYTDTQYF
TRBV3-1	TRBD2	TRBJ2-7	few	TGTGCCAGCAGCCAAGGGCGGCGGGAGGGCCGGAATGAGCAGTACTTC	CASSQGRREGRNEQYF
TRBV4-2	TRBD2	TRBJ2-1	-	TGTGCCAGCAGCCAAGATTTGGCGGGAGGGGACAATGAGCAGTTCTTC	CASSQDLAGGDNEQFF
TRBV6-2/TRBV6-3	TRBD1	TRBJ1-5	few	TGTGCCAGCAGCCCACAGGGGTCTCAGCCCCAGCATTTT	CASSPQGSQPQHF
TRBV10-3	TRBD2	TRBJ2-3	few	TGTGCCATCAGTGAGACGCGACTAGCGGGAGTTGTAACAGATACGCAGTATTTT	CAISETRLAGVVTDTQYF
TRBV4-3	TRBD2	TRBJ2-1	-	TGCGCCAGCAGCCAAGATGGGCTAGCGGGAATCAATGAGCAGTTCTTC	CASSQDGLAGINEQFF
TRBV7-9	TRBD2	TRBJ2-3	-	TGTGCCAGCAGCTCAGGGACTAGCGGGTTTACAGATACGCAGTATTTT	CASSSGTSGFTDTQYF
TRBV7-2	TRBD1	TRBJ2-3	few	TGTGCCAGCAGCTCCCAGACAGGGTCAGATACGCAGTATTTT	CASSSQTGSDTQYF
TRBV28	TRBD1	TRBJ1-6	many	TGTGCCAGCAGACCAATAGGGACAGCCAATTCACCCCTCCACTTT	CASRPIGTANSPLHF
TRBV12-3/TRBV12-4	TRBD2	TRBJ2-1	many	TGTGCCAGCAGTTCGGGACTAGCGGTCAATGAGCAGTTCTTC	CASSSGLAVNEQFF
TRBV6-1	TRBD1	TRBJ2-7	few	TGTGCCAGTAAAATGGACAGGGGACGGAGCGAGCAGTACTTC	CASKMDRGRSEQYF
TRBV28	-	TRBJ1-6	-	TGTGCCAGCAGTCTCCCAGGGGTAAGCTCACCCCTCCACTTT	CASSLPGVSSPLHF
TRBV20-1	TRBD2	TRBJ2-7	many	TGCAGTGCTAGCCATAGCGGGCCGAACTACGAGCAGTACTTC	CSASHSGPNYEQYF
TRBV5-1	TRBD1	TRBJ1-4	few	TGCGCCAGCAGCTGGGGGGACAGAACAACTAATGAAAAACTGTTTTTT	CASSWGDRTTNEKLFF
TRBV15	TRBD2	TRBJ2-5	few	TGTGCCACCAGCAGAGATAAGCGGGAGGCCCTCCAAGAGACCCAGTACTTC	CATSRDKREALQETQYF
TRBV12-3/TRBV12-4	TRBD2	TRBJ2-2	many	TGTGCCAGCAGAGTAGCGGGAGGCGGGGAGCTGTTTTTT	CASRVAGGGELFF
TRBV28	TRBD1	TRBJ1-2	few	TGTGCCAGCAGATCCGGGACAGGGGACTATGGCTACACCTTC	CASRSGTGDYGYTF
TRBV28	TRBD1	TRBJ1-2	few	TGTGCCACATATCGACAGGGTCGTAACTATGGCTACACCTTC	CATYRQGRNYGYTF
TRBV20-1	-	TRBJ2-2	-	TGCAGTGCTAGAGATAGGAGGGTCGCCACCGGGGAGCTGTTTTTT	CSARDRRVATGELFF
TRBV5-6	TRBD1	TRBJ1-1	many	TGTGCCAGCAGCTTGGAGGTCGGACAGGGACTCAACACTGAAGCTTTCTTT	CASSLEVGQGLNTEAFF
TRBV6-5	TRBD1	TRBJ1-6	few	TGTGCCAGCAGATGGGACAGGAATAATTCACCCCTCCACTTT	CASRWDRNNSPLHF